Sequencing of this T cell receptor (beta chain) was carried out in a study of cytomegalovirus exposure and HLA in healthy donors. In the study overall: For the approximately 400 genotyped donors, 80% to 90% fell within the Caucasian-associated ancestry cluster. Broader study findings: In all likelihood, a cluster of highly shared sequence variants was a sequencing artifact.

With 60 Vbeta and 13 Jbeta primers, the PCR was carried out. Libraries were prepared by immunoSEQ multiplex PCR; TCRdb keeps only in-frame clonotypes and omits some of them. The sample gives approximately 190,000 clones, about nine tenths of which show up once; around 0.98% is in the top ten. With respect to this clone: Its matching antigen is unknown. Other DNA sequences in the sample encode the same CDR3.

Sequencing input: PBMCs. The source is a boy aged 2 to 10 in good health and CMV-seronegative.

The CDR3 is CSARGGNTIYF. The CDR3 region has the DNA TGCAGTGCTAGAGGAGGGAACACCATATATTTT. The genes are TRBV20-1 and TRBJ1-3, with D uncertain. V was cut by 1 base and J by 7 bases, with 5 bases left in between. The CDR3 runs 11 residues. Germline V gene lookup returns CDR1 DFQATT and CDR2 SNEGSKA (reference sequence).